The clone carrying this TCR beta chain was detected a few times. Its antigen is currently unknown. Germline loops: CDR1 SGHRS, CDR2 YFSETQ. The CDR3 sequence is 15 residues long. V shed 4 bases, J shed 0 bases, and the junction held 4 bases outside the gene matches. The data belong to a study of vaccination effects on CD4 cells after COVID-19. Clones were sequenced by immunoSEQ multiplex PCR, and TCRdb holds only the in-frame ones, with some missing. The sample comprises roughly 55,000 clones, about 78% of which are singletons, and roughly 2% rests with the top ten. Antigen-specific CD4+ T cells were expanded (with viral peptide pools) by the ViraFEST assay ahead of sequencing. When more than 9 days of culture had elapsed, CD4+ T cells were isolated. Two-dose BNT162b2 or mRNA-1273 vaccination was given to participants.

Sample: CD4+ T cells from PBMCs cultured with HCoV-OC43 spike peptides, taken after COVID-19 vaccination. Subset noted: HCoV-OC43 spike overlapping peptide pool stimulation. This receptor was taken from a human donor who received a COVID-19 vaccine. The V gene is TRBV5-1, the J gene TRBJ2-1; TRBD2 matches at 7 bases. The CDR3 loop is CASSTTSSSYNEQFF. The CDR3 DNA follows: TGCGCCAGCAGCACGACTAGCAGCTCCTACAATGAGCAGTTCTTC.